This T cell receptor (beta chain) appears in the sequencing data of a study of T cell responses to AZD1222 COVID-19 vaccine. The study's findings and limits: Females outnumbered males among donors, who were mostly white British; clonal diversity was possibly underestimated. Two doses of AZD1222 preceded a rise in Spike-specific TCR breadth and depth. Vaccine-associated CD4 TCRs spanned spike, dominant at 160-218 and 743-854. It was only after the peak T cell response that any repertoires were sampled.

J was trimmed by 4 bases and V by 4 bases; bases with no gene match: 5. CDR1 SGHRS and CDR2 YFSETQ come from the germline V gene. CDR3 size: 14 residues. Method: immunoSEQ multiplex PCR; TCRdb's copy keeps in-frame clones and lacks some. The data contain about 84,000 clones, roughly nine tenths of them singletons. Note on this clone: Its target is unknown.

The chain employs TRBV5-1 and TRBJ1-1; 9 bases match TRBD1. The specimen comprised peripheral blood, sampled on day 0 of AZD1222 vaccination. The source of this sequence is an adult in good health. In DNA form, the CDR3 reads TGCGCCAGCAGCACGGGACAGGGAGGCACTGAAGCTTTCTTT. This sequence encodes CASSTGQGGTEAFF.